The 20 T cell receptor beta chains below all came from one sample that was sequenced in a study of T cells in Graves' hyperthyroidism and ophthalmopathy. Researchers took RNA transcripts and amplified the TCR beta CDR3 regions from them. RT-PCR in the first round (using the HTBI primer set) targeted the TCR CDR3. TCRdb processed the multiplex PCR reads anew with MiXCR; each CDR3 protein has one entry. In the table there are roughly 700,000 distinct CDR3 sequences, 14% of which are singletons. Input material: blood. Receptor source: a woman aged 18 to 35 with Graves' hyperthyroidism.

There are many counts of this clonotype. The chain couples TRBV20-1 to TRBJ2-7; the match to TRBD2 covers 9 bases. The CDR3 contains 13 residues. The trim removed 6 bases at V and 3 bases at J, leaving 6 bases unmatched. Germline loops: CDR1 DFQATT, CDR2 SNEGSKA (reference sequence). The CDR3 DNA reads as TGCAGTGCCCTAGCGGGATTCCGCTACGAGCAGTACTTC. It translates to CSALAGFRYEQYF.

The chain employs TRBV7-3 and TRBJ1-1; D is ambiguous. This CDR3 contains 14 residues. Germline CDR1 reads SGHTA; CDR2 reads FQGTGA. Trimming left V 3 bases short and J 0 bases short, with 8 bases between. The DNA of the CDR3 is TGTGCCAGCAGCTTCTCGGCGGTGAACACTGAAGCTTTCTTT. This encodes CASSFSAVNTEAFF.

This clonotype was detected many times. The V and J genes are TRBV6-1 and TRBJ1-1; TRBD1 matches 9 bases. CDR1 MNHNS and CDR2 SASEGT come from the germline V gene. V gave up 5 bases and J gave up 0 bases; unmatched junction bases: 7. This CDR3 has 16 residues. CDR3 nucleotides: TGTGCCAGCAGTCAAGGACAGGGGCGCATGAACACTGAAGCTTTCTTT. This sequence encodes CASSQGQGRMNTEAFF.

The chain joins TRBV19 to TRBJ1-1; D is perhaps TRBD1 (5 bases). CDR3 length equals 14 residues. V shed 7 bases and J shed 8 bases, with 20 bases lying between them. Germline V gene sequence: CDR1 LNHDA, CDR2 SQIVND (reference sequence). Written as DNA, the CDR3 is TGTGCCAGTACTTACTCGGGGACTCCCCTAGAAGCTTTCTTT. Amino acid sequence: CASTYSGTPLEAFF.

This clonotype was counted many times. The chain has TRBV6-1 and TRBJ2-5, with a tentative D call TRBD2 (6 bases). The germline V gene encodes CDR1 MNHNS and CDR2 SASEGT. Trimming took 5 bases from V and 1 from J, leaving 26 bases between them. CDR3 length: 19 amino acids. The CDR3, as DNA: TGTGCCAGCAGTTTCCAATGGCAGCGGAGGGGAGATCCCCAAGAGACCCAGTACTTC. This translates into CASSFQWQRRGDPQETQYF.

V gene TRBV7-9 combines with J gene TRBJ2-2; TRBD2 matches 8 bases. CDR1 is SEHNR and CDR2 is FQNEAQ in the germline V gene (reference sequence). The CDR3 is made up of 16 amino acids. Germline trimming cut 5 bases from V and 6 bases from J; bases unmatched to any gene: 11. CDR3: CASSPPGGVGPGELFF. Written as DNA, the CDR3 is TGTGCCAGCAGCCCCCCGGGGGGGGTGGGTCCCGGGGAGCTGTTTTTT. Full variable domain (missing parts from reference TRBV7-9 and TRBJ2-2): DTGVSQNPRHKITKRGQNVTFRCDPISEHNRLYWYRQTLGQGPEFLTYFQNEAQLEKSRLLSDRFSAERPKGSFSTLEIQRTEQGDSAMYLCASSPPGGVGPGELFFGEGSRLTVL.

V usage is TRBV4-1 and J usage is TRBJ2-1, with a weak D call TRBD1 (6 bases). The CDR3 sequence is 15 residues long. V lost 5 bases, J lost 7 bases, and 18 bases lay in between. The germline V gene has CDR1 MGHRA and CDR2 YSYEKL. The CDR3 loop is CASSSRPGAVNEQFF. For the CDR3, the DNA is TGCGCCAGCAGCTCACGCCCAGGGGCAGTAAATGAGCAGTTCTTC.

This clonotype was found many times. The chain combines TRBV11-1 with TRBJ2-1; a possible D gene is TRBD2 (5 bases). CDR3 length equals 15 residues. The germline V gene encodes CDR1 SGHAT and CDR2 FQDESV (reference sequence). V dropped 7 bases and J dropped 0 bases, with 13 bases sitting between them. The CDR3 nucleotides read TGTGCCAGCACCCACCCGGGGAGCTCCTACAATGAGCAGTTCTTC. Its translation is CASTHPGSSYNEQFF.

This clonotype was observed once. The chain joins TRBV13 to TRBJ2-7; D is possibly TRBD1 (6 bases). The germline V gene has CDR1 PRHDT and CDR2 FYEKMQ (reference sequence). The CDR3 length is 14 residues. V was trimmed by 5 bases and J by 3 bases, leaving 14 bases between them. The DNA of the CDR3 is TGTGCCAGCAGCCACCTAGGCAGGGGCTACGAGCAGTACTTC. This codes for CASSHLGRGYEQYF. The whole variable domain, filled in from reference TRBV13 and TRBJ2-7, reads AAGVIQSPRHLIKEKRETATLKCYPIPRHDTVYWYQQGPGQDPQFLISFYEKMQSDKGSIPDRFSAQQFSDYHSELNMSSLELGDSALYFCASSHLGRGYEQYFGPGTRLTVT.

In its sample, this clonotype was seen many times. V and J are TRBV3-1 and TRBJ2-1; TRBD2 matches at 8 bases. V was pared by 4 bases and J by 9 bases, with 11 bases of the junction left unmatched. Germline assignment: CDR1 LGHDT and CDR2 YNNKEL (reference sequence). CDR3 length equals 15 residues. The DNA for the CDR3 is TGTGCCAGCAGCCCGATGGGGACTAGAAGTAGTGAGCAGTTCTTC. It encodes CASSPMGTRSSEQFF.

This clonotype has a count of ten or more. V gene TRBV28 combines with J gene TRBJ1-6; perhaps TRBD1 as D (5 bases). The CDR3 extends over 16 amino acids. Per the germline V gene, CDR1 is MDHEN and CDR2 is SYDVKM. Trimming pared 10 bases from V and 3 bases from J, leaving 19 bases between. In nucleotides, the CDR3 is TGTGCCACCGTCGGGACTCCGGGACTCTATAATTCACCCCTCCACTTT. This translates into CATVGTPGLYNSPLHF.

This clonotype was found a few times. This chain uses TRBV27 with TRBJ2-7, with 9 nucleotides matching TRBD2. V trimming: 6 bases; J trimming: 4 bases; junction bases outside the gene matches: 13. Per germline, CDR1 MNHEY and CDR2 SMNVEV (reference sequence). CDR3 length equals 16 residues. The CDR3 bases are TGTGCCAGCAGGCGGGTAGCGGGAGCAGGGGGGTACGAGCAGTACTTC. It yields the protein CASRRVAGAGGYEQYF.

This clonotype was counted a few times. The genes are TRBV28 and TRBJ1-6; D gene unclear. The CDR3 covers 15 residues. V was pared by 2 bases and J by 5 bases, with 10 bases between. In germline, CDR1 is MDHEN, CDR2 SYDVKM. The CDR3 DNA follows: TGTGCCAGCAGTTTAGGGGTCGAGGATAATTCACCCCTCCACTTT. Its translation: CASSLGVEDNSPLHF.

The rearrangement links TRBV9 to TRBJ1-2; TRBD1 matches at 10 bases. Germline CDR1 SGDLS, CDR2 YYNGEE. CDR3 size: 16 residues. The V segment lost 3 bases and the J segment 4 bases; nucleotides outside the gene matches: 9. The DNA for the CDR3 is TGTGCCAGCAGCGCGACGGGACAGGGGTTCGGCTATGGCTACACCTTC. This encodes CASSATGQGFGYGYTF.

The chain carries TRBV7-2 and TRBJ1-1; 8 bases are shared with TRBD1. Germline V lookup: CDR1 SGHTA, CDR2 FQGNSA. J was trimmed by 1 base and V by 5 bases; bases with no gene match: 15. The CDR3 totals 18 residues. DNA of the CDR3: TGTGCCAGCAGCGACCGAAGGCAGGGGGCCTACTCGAACACTGAAGCTTTCTTT. It codes for CASSDRRQGAYSNTEAFF.

This clonotype has at least ten counts. The V call is TRBV7-3, the J call TRBJ2-7, with 12 bases identical to TRBD2. Germline values: CDR1 SGHTA, CDR2 FQGTGA. CDR3 length: 18 residues. Unmatched junction bases numbered 14, after V lost 1 base and J lost 7 bases. Here the CDR3 DNA reads TGTGCCAGCAGCTTAAACCTAGCGGGAGGGCCCCAAATAGTGGAGCAGTACTTC. Protein product: CASSLNLAGGPQIVEQYF.

This clonotype appeared many times. The rearrangement links TRBV11-3 to TRBJ2-1; 8 positions agree with TRBD2. From germline, CDR1 is SGHNT and CDR2 YENEEA. The CDR3 is 16 amino acids. The J segment lost 9 bases and the V segment lost 3 bases, leaving 13 bases of the junction unmatched. CDR3 sequence reads: CASSFPSSGRVGEQFF. The CDR3 DNA reads TGTGCCAGCAGCTTCCCGTCGAGCGGGAGAGTCGGTGAGCAGTTCTTC.

This clonotype showed up many times. This chain links TRBV5-1 with TRBJ1-2; D not resolved. The CDR3 is 14 amino acids. Germline-derived CDR1 and CDR2 are SGHRS and YFSETQ. V was shortened by 2 bases and J by 6 bases, with 14 bases between the two germline ends. CDR3 sequence: CASSFGSAPDGYTF. The CDR3 coding sequence is TGCGCCAGCAGCTTTGGATCAGCTCCCGATGGCTACACCTTC. Full variable domain (remainder filled in from reference TRBV5-1 and TRBJ1-2): KAGVTQTPRYLIKTRGQQVTLSCSPISGHRSVSWYQQTPGQGLQFLFEYFSETQRNKGNFPGRFSGRQFSNSRSEMNVSTLELGDSALYLCASSFGSAPDGYTFGSGTRLTVV.

The rearrangement joins TRBV19 to TRBJ2-7; TRBD2 agrees at 7 bases. CDR1 and CDR2 (germline): LNHDA, SQIVND (reference sequence). The CDR3 consists of 11 residues. The trim removed 10 bases at V and 6 bases at J, leaving 6 bases unmatched. The CDR3 DNA is TGTGCCACTTTGGGAGGGGTCGAGCAGTACTTC. Protein: CATLGGVEQYF.

V usage is TRBV29-1 and J usage is TRBJ2-1; D may correspond to TRBD1 or TRBD2 (5 bases each). Trimming removed 3 bases from V and 0 bases from J, with 15 bases in between. Germline-derived CDR1 and CDR2 are SQVTM and ANQGSEA. The CDR3 is 16 residues long. CDR3 in DNA: TGCAGCGTTGAGCAAGGGACCGCGAGCTCCTACAATGAGCAGTTCTTC. Protein product: CSVEQGTASSYNEQFF.